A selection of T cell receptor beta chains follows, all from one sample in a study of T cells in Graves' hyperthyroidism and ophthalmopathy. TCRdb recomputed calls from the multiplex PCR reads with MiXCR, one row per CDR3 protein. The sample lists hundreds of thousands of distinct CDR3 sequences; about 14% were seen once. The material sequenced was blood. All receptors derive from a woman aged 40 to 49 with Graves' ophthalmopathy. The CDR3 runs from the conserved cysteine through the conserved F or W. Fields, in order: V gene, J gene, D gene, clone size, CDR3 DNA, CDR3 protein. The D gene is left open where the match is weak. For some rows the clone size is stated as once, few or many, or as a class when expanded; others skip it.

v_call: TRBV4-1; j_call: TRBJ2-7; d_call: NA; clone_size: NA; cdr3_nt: TGCGCCAGCGGAAGAGATTTAGGGGAAAACGAGCAGTACTTC; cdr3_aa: CASGRDLGENEQYF
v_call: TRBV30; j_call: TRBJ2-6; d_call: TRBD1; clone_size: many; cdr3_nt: TGTGCCCACCGTGGACAGGGTGCCTCTGGGGCCAACGTCCTGACTTTC; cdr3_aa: CAHRGQGASGANVLTF
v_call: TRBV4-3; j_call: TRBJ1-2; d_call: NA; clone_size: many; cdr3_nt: TGCGCCAGCAGCCAAGCACGACACGGGGGCTACACCTTC; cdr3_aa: CASSQARHGGYTF
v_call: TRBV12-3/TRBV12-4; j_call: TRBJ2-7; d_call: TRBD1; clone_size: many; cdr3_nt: TGTGCCAGCAGTCGACGGGACAGAAATTCCTACGAGCAGTACTTC; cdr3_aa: CASSRRDRNSYEQYF
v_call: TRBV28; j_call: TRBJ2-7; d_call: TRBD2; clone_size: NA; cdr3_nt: TGTGCCAGCAGTTTAACTAGCGCCCTGTGGTACGAGCAGTACTTC; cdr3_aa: CASSLTSALWYEQYF
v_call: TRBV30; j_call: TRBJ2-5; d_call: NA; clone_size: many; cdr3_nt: TGTGCCTGGAGTGCGGGTTGGGAGACCCAGTACTTC; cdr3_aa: CAWSAGWETQYF
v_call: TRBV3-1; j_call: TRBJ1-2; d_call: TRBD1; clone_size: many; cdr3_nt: TGTGCCAGCAGCCAAGAAGGGACAGGGGTTGGCTACACCTTC; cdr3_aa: CASSQEGTGVGYTF
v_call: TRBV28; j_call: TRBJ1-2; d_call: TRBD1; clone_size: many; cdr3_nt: TGTGCCAGCAGGTTTCAGGGGGACTATGGCTACACCTTC; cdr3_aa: CASRFQGDYGYTF
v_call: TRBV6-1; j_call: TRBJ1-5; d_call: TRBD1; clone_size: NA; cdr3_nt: TGTGCCAGCAGGTCCGGGACAGGGTTTCAGAATCAGCCCCAGCATTTT; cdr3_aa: CASRSGTGFQNQPQHF
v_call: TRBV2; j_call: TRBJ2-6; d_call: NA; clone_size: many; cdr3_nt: TGTGCCAGCAGTGAAGGGGGGCACGGGGCCAACGTCCTGACTTTC; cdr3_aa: CASSEGGHGANVLTF
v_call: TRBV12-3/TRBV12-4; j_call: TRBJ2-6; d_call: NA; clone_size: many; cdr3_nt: TGTGCCAGCAGTTTCTCGTGGCGTAGGAACTCTGGGGCCAACGTCCTGACTTTC; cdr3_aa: CASSFSWRRNSGANVLTF
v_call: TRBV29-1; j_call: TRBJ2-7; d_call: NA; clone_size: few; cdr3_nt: TGCAGCGTTGATTTTTCGGCCGGGAACTCCTACGAGCAGTACTTC; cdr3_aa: CSVDFSAGNSYEQYF
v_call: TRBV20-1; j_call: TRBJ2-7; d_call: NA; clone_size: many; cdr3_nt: TGCAGTGCTATGAGAGGCCTTTCCTACGAGCAGTACTTC; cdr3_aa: CSAMRGLSYEQYF
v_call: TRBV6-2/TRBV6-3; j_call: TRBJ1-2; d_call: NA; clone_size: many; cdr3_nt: TGTGCCAGCAGTGGACAGTCGATCTACACCTTC; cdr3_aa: CASSGQSIYTF
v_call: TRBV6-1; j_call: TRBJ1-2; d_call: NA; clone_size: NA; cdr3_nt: TGTGCCAGCAGCGACCGACGGAATTATGGCTACACCTTC; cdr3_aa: CASSDRRNYGYTF
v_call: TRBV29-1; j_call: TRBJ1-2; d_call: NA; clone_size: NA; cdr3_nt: TGCAGCGTTGGGGGGTACAGGGCCAGGATGGGAGGCTACACCTTC; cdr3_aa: CSVGGYRARMGGYTF
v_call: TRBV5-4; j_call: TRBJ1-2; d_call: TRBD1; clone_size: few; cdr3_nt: TGTGCCAGCAGCTTGGTATACAGGGGATACGGCGGCGACTATGGCTACACCTTC; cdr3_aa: CASSLVYRGYGGDYGYTF
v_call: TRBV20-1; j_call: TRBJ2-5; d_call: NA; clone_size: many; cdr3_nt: TGCAGTGCTAACCTAGGGTTAACTCAAGAGACCCAGTACTTC; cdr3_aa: CSANLGLTQETQYF
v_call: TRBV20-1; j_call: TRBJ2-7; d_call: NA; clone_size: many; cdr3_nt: TGCAGTGCCTCGTTGACCTACGAGCAGTACTTC; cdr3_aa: CSASLTYEQYF
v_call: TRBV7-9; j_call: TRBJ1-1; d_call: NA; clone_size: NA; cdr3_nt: TGTGCCAGCAGCTTAGAAGGGAGCGGGACTGAAGCTTTCTTT; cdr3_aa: CASSLEGSGTEAFF
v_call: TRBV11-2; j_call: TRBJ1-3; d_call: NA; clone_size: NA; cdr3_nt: TGTGCCAGCAGTGATGGACAGTTAACCCTCTCTGGAAACACCATATATTTT; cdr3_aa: CASSDGQLTLSGNTIYF
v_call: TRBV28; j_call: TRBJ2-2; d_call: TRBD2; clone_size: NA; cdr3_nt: TGTGCCAGCAGTTTCGTAGCGGGGAACACCGGGGAGCTGTTTTTT; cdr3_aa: CASSFVAGNTGELFF
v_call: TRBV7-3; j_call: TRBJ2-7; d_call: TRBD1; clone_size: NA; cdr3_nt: TGTGCCAGCAGCCCCGGTCGGGGACAGGGGAAGTTGCACTTC; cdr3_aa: CASSPGRGQGKLHF
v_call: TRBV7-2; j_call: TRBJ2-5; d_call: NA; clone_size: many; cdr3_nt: TGTGCCAGCAGCCCCGGAGTCGGCGGGGTGGAGACCCAGTACTTC; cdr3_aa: CASSPGVGGVETQYF